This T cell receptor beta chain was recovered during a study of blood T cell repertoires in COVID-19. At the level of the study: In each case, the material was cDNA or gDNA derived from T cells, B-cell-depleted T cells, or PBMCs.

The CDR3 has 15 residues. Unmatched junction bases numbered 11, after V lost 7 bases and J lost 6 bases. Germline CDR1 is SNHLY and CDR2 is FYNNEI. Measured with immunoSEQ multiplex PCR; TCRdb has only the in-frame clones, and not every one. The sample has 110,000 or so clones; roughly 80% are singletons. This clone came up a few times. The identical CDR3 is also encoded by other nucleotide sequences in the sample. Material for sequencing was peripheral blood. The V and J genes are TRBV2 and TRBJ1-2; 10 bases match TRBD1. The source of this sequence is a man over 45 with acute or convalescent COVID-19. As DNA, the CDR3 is TGTGCCAGCAACAGACAGAGACAGGGGGCGGATGGCTACACCTTC. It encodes CASNRQRQGADGYTF. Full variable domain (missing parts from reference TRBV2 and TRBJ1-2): EPEVTQTPSHQVTQMGQEVILRCVPISNHLYFYWYRQILGQKVEFLVSFYNNEISEKSEIFDDQFSVERPDGSNFTLKIRSTKLEDSAMYFCASNRQRQGADGYTFGSGTRLTVV.